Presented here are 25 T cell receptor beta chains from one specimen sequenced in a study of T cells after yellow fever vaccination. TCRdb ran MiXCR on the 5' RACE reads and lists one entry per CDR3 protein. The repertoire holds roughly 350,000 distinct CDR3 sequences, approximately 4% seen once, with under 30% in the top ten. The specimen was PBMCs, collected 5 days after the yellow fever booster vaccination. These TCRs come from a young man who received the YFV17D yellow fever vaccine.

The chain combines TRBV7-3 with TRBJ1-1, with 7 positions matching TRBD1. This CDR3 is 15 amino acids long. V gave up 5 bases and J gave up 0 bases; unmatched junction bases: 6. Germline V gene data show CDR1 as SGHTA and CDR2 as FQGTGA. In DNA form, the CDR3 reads TGTGCCAGCAGCCGAGGGGGCCTTTTGAACACTGAAGCTTTCTTT. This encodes CASSRGGLLNTEAFF.

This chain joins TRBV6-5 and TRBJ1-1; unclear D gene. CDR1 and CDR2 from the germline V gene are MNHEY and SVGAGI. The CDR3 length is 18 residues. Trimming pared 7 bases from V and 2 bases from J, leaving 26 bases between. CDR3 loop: CASTKLVSSRTGNTEAFF. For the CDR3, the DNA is TGTGCCAGCACGAAACTGGTATCTTCGAGGACGGGAAACACTGAAGCTTTCTTT.

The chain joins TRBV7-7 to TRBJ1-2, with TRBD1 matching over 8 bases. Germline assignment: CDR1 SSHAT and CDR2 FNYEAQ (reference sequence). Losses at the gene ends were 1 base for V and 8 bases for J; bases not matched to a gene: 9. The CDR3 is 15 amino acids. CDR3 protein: CASSLVGQGSNGYTF. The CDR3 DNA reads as TGTGCCAGCAGCTTAGTCGGACAGGGATCGAACGGCTACACCTTC. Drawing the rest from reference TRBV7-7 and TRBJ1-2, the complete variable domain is GAGVSQSPRYKVTKRGQDVTLRCDPISSHATLYWYQQALGQGPEFLTYFNYEAQPDKSGLPSDRFSAERPEGSISTLTIQRTEQRDSAMYRCASSLVGQGSNGYTFGSGTRLTVV.

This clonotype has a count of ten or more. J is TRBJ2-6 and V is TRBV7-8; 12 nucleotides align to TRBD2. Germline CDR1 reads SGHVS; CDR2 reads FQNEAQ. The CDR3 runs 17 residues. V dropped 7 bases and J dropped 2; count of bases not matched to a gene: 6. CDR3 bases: TGTGCCAGCACCCTAGCGGGGGGGCTACCTGGGGCCAACGTCCTGACTTTC. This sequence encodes CASTLAGGLPGANVLTF.

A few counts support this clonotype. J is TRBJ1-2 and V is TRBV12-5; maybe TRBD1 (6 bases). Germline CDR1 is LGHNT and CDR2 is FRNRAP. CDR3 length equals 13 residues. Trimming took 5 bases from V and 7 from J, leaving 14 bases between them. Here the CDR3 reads CASGPGYRAGYTF. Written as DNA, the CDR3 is TGTGCTAGTGGTCCCGGGTACAGGGCTGGCTACACCTTC.

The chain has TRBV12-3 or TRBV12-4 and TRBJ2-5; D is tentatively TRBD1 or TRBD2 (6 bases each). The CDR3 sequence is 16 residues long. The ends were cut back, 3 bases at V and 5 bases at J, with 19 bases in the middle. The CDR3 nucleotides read TGTGCCAGCAGTTTCCCGACCCGAGGGGGGCATGAGACCCAGTACTTC. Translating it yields CASSFPTRGGHETQYF.

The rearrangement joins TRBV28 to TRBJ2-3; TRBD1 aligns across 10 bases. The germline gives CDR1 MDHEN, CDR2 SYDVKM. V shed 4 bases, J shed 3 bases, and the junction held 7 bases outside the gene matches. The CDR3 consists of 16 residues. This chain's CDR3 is CASSSPGTGETDTQYF. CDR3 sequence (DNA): TGTGCCAGCAGTTCCCCTGGGACAGGGGAAACAGATACGCAGTATTTT.

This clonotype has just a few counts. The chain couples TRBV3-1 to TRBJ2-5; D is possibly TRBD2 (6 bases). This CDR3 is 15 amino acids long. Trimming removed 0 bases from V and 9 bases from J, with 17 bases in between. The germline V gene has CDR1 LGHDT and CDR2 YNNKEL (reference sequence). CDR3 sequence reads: CASSQEIPGEAAQYF. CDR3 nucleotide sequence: TGTGCCAGCAGCCAAGAAATTCCGGGGGAGGCGGCCCAGTACTTC.

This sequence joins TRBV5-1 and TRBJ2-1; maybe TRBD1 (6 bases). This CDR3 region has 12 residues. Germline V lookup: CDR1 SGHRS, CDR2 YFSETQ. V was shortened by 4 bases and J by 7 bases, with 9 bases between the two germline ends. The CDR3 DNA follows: TGCGCCAGCAGCACCGGGACAAATGAGCAGTTCTTC. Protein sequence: CASSTGTNEQFF.

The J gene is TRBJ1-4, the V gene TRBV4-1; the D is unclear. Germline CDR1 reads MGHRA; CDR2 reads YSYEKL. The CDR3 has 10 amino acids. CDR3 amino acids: CESSLAKLFF. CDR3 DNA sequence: TGCGAGAGCAGTCTCGCGAAACTGTTTTTT.

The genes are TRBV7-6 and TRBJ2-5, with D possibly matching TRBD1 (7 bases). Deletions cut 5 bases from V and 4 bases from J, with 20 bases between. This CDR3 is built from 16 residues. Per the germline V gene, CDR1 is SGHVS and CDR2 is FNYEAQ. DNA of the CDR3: TGTGCCAGCAGCCCGGGGGCAGGGGGTTCGTTAGAGACCCAGTACTTC. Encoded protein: CASSPGAGGSLETQYF.

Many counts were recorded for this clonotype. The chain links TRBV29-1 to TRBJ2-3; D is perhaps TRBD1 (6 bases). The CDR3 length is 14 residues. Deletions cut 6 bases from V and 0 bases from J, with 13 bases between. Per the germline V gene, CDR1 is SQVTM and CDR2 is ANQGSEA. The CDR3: CSVAPGQSTDTQYF. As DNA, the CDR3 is TGCAGCGTGGCTCCGGGACAAAGCACAGATACGCAGTATTTT.

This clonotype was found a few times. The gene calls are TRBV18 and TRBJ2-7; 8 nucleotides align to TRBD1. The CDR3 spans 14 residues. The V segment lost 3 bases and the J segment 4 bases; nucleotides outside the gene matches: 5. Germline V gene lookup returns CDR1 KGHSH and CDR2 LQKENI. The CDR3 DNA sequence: TGTGCCAGCTCACCGACAGGGGAATCGTACGAGCAGTACGTC. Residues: CASSPTGESYEQYV.

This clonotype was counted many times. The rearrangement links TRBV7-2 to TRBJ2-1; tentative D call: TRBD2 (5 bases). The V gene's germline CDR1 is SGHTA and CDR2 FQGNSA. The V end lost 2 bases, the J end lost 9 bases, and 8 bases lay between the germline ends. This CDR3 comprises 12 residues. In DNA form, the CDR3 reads TGTGCCAGCAGCTTACTAGAGGGTGAGCAGTTCTTC. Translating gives CASSLLEGEQFF.

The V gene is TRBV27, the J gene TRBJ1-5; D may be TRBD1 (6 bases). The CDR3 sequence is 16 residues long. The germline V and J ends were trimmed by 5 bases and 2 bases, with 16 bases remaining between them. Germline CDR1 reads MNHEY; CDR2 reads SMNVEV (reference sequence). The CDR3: CASSQIRTEGNQPQHF. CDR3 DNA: TGTGCCAGCAGTCAAATCCGGACAGAAGGCAATCAGCCCCAGCATTTT.

The CDR3 DNA sequence: TGTGCCAGCAGCTGGACAGGGGAGGGTGGCTACACCTTC. Protein: CASSWTGEGGYTF. The rearrangement uses TRBV7-2 and TRBJ1-2; 9 nucleotides line up with TRBD1. The CDR3 runs 13 residues. V lost 4 bases to trimming and J lost 7 bases; unmatched junction nucleotides: 4. In germline, CDR1 is SGHTA, CDR2 FQGNSA.

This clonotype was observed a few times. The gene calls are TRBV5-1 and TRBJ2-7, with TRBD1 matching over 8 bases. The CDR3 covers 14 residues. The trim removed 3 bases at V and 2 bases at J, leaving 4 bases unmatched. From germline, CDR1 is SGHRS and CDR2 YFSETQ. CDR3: CASSSRTGPYEQYF. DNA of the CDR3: TGCGCCAGCAGCTCCAGGACAGGGCCCTACGAGCAGTACTTC.

The CDR3 DNA is TGTGCCAGCTCACCATTTGGGACAGGGTCCCTACAGCCCCAGCATTTT. Protein: CASSPFGTGSLQPQHF. This chain connects TRBV18 to TRBJ1-5; 9 bases are shared with TRBD1. The V and J ends lost 2 bases and 7 bases, in that order; junction bases with no gene match: 9. This CDR3 has 16 amino acids. Germline V lookup: CDR1 KGHSH, CDR2 LQKENI.

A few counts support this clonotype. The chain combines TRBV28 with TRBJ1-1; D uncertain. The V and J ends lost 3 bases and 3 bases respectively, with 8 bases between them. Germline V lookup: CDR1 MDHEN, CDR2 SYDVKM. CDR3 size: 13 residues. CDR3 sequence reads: CASSFSTHTEAFF. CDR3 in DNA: TGTGCCAGCAGTTTTTCCACGCACACTGAAGCTTTCTTT.

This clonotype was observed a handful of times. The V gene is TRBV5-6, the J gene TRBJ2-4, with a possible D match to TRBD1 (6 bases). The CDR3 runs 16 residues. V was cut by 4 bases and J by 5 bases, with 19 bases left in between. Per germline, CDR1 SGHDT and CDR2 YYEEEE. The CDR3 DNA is TGTGCCAGCAGCCCAGGATGGGGGCGCTTCGAAAACATTCAGTACTTC. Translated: CASSPGWGRFENIQYF.

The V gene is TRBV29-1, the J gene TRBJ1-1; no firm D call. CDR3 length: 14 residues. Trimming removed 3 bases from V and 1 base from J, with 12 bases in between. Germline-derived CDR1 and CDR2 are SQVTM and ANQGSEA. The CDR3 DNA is TGCAGCGTTGAGGCAGGCCCAGGGAACACTGAAGCTTTCTTT. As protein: CSVEAGPGNTEAFF. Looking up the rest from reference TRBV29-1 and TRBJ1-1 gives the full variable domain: SAVISQKPSRDICQRGTSLTIQCQVDSQVTMMFWYRQQPGQSLTLIATANQGSEATYESGFVIDKFPISRPNLTFSTLTVSNMSPEDSSIYLCSVEAGPGNTEAFFGQGTRLTVV.

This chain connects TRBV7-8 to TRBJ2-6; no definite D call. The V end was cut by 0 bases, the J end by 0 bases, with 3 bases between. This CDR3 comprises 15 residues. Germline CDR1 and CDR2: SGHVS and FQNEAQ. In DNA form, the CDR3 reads TGTGCCAGCAGCTTAGCTCTCTCTGGGGCCAACGTCCTGACTTTC. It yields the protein CASSLALSGANVLTF.

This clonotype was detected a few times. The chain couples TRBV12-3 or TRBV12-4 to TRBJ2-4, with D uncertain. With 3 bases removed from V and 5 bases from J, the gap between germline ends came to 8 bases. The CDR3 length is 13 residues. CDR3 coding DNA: TGTGCCAGCAGTTTTTTGTCAGAAAACATTCAGTACTTC. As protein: CASSFLSENIQYF.

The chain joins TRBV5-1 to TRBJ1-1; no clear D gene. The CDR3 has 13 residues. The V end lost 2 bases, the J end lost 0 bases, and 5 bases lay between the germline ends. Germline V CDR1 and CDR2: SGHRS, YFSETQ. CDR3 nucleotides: TGCGCCAGCAGCTTTGAGATGAACACTGAAGCTTTCTTT. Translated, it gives CASSFEMNTEAFF.

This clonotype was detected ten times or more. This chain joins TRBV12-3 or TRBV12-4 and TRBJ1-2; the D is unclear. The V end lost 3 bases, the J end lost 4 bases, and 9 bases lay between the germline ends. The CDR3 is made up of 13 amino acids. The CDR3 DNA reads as TGTGCCAGCAGTTTCGGGCAGACCTATGGCTACACCTTC. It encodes CASSFGQTYGYTF.